What follows are 4 T cell receptor beta chains derived from one specimen sequenced in a study of OX40 agonist ivuxolimab in advanced cancers. The method was immunoSEQ multiplex PCR; TCRdb's version includes in-frame clones alone and lacks a portion of them. The sample holds roughly 50,000 clones, over 70% seen once. Source: CD4+ or CD8+ T cells sorted from blood, taken in a trial of the OX40 agonist ivuxolimab. The source is an adult with an advanced solid tumor such as melanoma, head and neck, liver or kidney cancer.

This chain connects TRBV7-9 to TRBJ1-5; 9 nucleotides line up with TRBD1. This CDR3 spans 15 amino acids. Germline CDR1 and CDR2: SEHNR and FQNEAQ (reference sequence). After removal of 3 bases from V and 5 bases from J, the junction contained 5 bases not matched to a gene. The CDR3 protein is CASSLGQGLDQPQHF. CDR3 nucleotides: TGTGCCAGCAGCTTGGGACAGGGCCTCGATCAGCCCCAGCATTTT.

The chain carries TRBV27 and TRBJ2-3, with TRBD1 matching 7 bases. The CDR3 contains 15 residues. Germline V gene lookup returns CDR1 MNHEY and CDR2 SMNVEV (reference sequence). Trimming removed 6 bases from V and 0 bases from J; junction bases left unmatched: 6. In nucleotides, the CDR3 is TGTGCCAGCAGCCAGGGGGTTAGTAGCACAGATACGCAGTATTTT. Amino acids: CASSQGVSSTDTQYF.

The chain combines TRBV7-6 with TRBJ1-3; no reliable D call. Germline loops: CDR1 SGHVS, CDR2 FNYEAQ. Between the trimmed V and J ends, which lost 0 bases and 4 bases, there was a span of 1 base. The CDR3 extends over 12 amino acids. Written as DNA, the CDR3 is TGTGCCAGCAGCTTAGCGGGAAACACCATATATTTT. This codes for CASSLAGNTIYF.

This chain uses TRBV18 with TRBJ1-1; the D is unclear. This CDR3 is built from 13 residues. V dropped 4 bases and J dropped 1 base, with 7 bases sitting between them. Germline V gene sequence: CDR1 KGHSH, CDR2 LQKENI. The CDR3 nucleotides are TGTGCCAGCTCACGAGTCACGAACACTGAAGCTTTCTTT. This codes for CASSRVTNTEAFF.